The 19 T cell receptor beta chains given below trace back to one sample, sequenced in a study of naive and memory T cell subsets. Two oligonucleotides, mixed equimolar, formed the beta constant-region primer covering TRBC1 and TRBC2. TCRdb recomputed calls from the UMI-ligation and nested PCR reads with MiXCR, one row per CDR3 protein. The table records roughly 91,000 distinct CDR3 sequences, around 13% of them present only once. The source material was central memory CD4+ T cells from blood. The receptors originated from a human donor in good health.

The chain has TRBV6-2 or TRBV6-3 and TRBJ1-5; 10 bases match TRBD1. The V gene end was trimmed by 6 bases and the J gene end by 3 bases; junction bases not matched to a gene: 5. The CDR3 runs 15 residues. Germline V lookup: CDR1 MNHEY, CDR2 SVGEGT. CDR3 nucleotides: TGTGCCAGCAGAACCGGGACAGGGGACAATCAGCCCCAGCATTTT. It encodes CASRTGTGDNQPQHF.

This chain links TRBV2 with TRBJ2-3; D gene uncertain. Germline loops: CDR1 SNHLY, CDR2 FYNNEI. CDR3 length: 14 residues. Trimming left V 9 bases short and J 0 bases short, with 13 bases between. This CDR3 reads CASFLGGSTDTQYF. In DNA form, the CDR3 reads TGTGCCAGTTTCCTCGGCGGAAGCACAGATACGCAGTATTTT.

Only a few counts were recorded for this clonotype. The chain has TRBV5-6 and TRBJ1-1, with 10 bases identical to TRBD1. The length of the CDR3 is 17 residues. V shed 3 bases and J 7 bases; nucleotides not matched to a gene: 15. CDR1 and CDR2 (germline): SGHDT, YYEEEE. CDR3 protein: CASSYDPTGGLLGEAFF. In DNA form, the CDR3 reads TGTGCCAGCAGCTACGACCCGACAGGGGGCTTATTAGGTGAAGCTTTCTTT.

This clonotype was counted a few times. The chain combines TRBV28 with TRBJ2-7; 10 bases map to TRBD2. Per germline, CDR1 MDHEN and CDR2 SYDVKM. The junction had 4 bases not matched to a gene; V was cut back by 5 bases and J by 0 bases. This CDR3 contains 15 residues. The CDR3 coding sequence is TGTGCCAGCAGTAATGGACTAGCGGCCTCCTACGAGCAGTACTTC. This gives the protein CASSNGLAASYEQYF.

The rearrangement joins TRBV7-2 to TRBJ2-5, with 7 positions matching TRBD2. V dropped 8 bases and J dropped 2; count of bases not matched to a gene: 8. Germline CDR1 is SGHTA and CDR2 is FQGNSA. The CDR3 loop spans 14 amino acids. The CDR3 reads CASSGREWQETQYF. CDR3 nucleotide sequence: TGTGCCAGCTCGGGGCGGGAGTGGCAAGAGACCCAGTACTTC. The full variable domain, in which reference TRBV7-2 and TRBJ2-5 provide the parts outside the CDR3, is GAGVSQSPSNKVTEKGKDVELRCDPISGHTALYWYRQSLGQGLEFLIYFQGNSAPDKSGLPSDRFSAERTGGSVSTLTIQRTQQEDSAVYLCASSGREWQETQYFGPGTRLLVL.

This clonotype was seen a handful of times. CDR3 loop: CSATRGGTETQYF. In DNA, the CDR3 is TGCAGTGCTACTCGCGGGGGGACGGAGACCCAGTACTTC. The chain recombines TRBV20-1 with TRBJ2-5, with TRBD2 matching over 8 bases. The trim removed 4 bases at V and 5 bases at J, leaving 6 bases unmatched. Germline CDR1 is DFQATT and CDR2 is SNEGSKA (reference sequence). The CDR3 loop spans 13 amino acids.

Many counts were recorded for this clonotype. The chain combines TRBV20-1 with TRBJ2-5; D unclear. CDR3 length: 11 amino acids. Trimming cost V 6 bases and J 1 base, with 6 bases left between them. CDR1 and CDR2 from the germline V gene are DFQATT and SNEGSKA (reference sequence). The CDR3 DNA reads as TGCAGTGCCCTGCCCCAAGAGACCCAGTACTTC. Translating it yields CSALPQETQYF.

V gene TRBV5-6 combines with J gene TRBJ2-7; 9 bases are a match to TRBD1. J gave up 8 bases and V 4 bases, and 13 bases lay outside the gene matches. Germline CDR1 and CDR2: SGHDT and YYEEEE. This CDR3 contains 15 residues. CDR3 in amino acids: CASSEAGTGFLKQYF. CDR3 sequence (DNA): TGTGCCAGCAGCGAGGCCGGGACAGGGTTTTTAAAGCAGTACTTC.

This clonotype has more than one count but fewer than ten. The chain recombines TRBV27 with TRBJ2-7, with TRBD2 matching 8 bases. This CDR3 has 15 residues. The ends lost 7 bases at V and 0 bases at J; junction bases unmatched: 8. Looked up from germline, CDR1 is MNHEY and CDR2 is SMNVEV (reference sequence). The DNA of the CDR3 is TGTGCCAGCATTTCACTAGCGGATAGCTCCTACGAGCAGTACTTC. As protein: CASISLADSSYEQYF.

The chain carries TRBV29-1 and TRBJ2-1; D is unresolved. The ends were cut back, 8 bases at V and 9 bases at J, with 14 bases in the middle. The CDR3 length is 11 residues. Germline V gene lookup returns CDR1 SQVTM and CDR2 ANQGSEA. CDR3 sequence: CSSRAAIEQFF. The CDR3 DNA reads TGCAGCTCTAGGGCGGCTATTGAGCAGTTCTTC.

This clonotype was detected only once. V gene TRBV6-5 combines with J gene TRBJ2-1; tentatively, D is TRBD2 (7 bases). From germline, CDR1 is MNHEY and CDR2 SVGAGI. The CDR3 is 17 residues long. Trimming cost V 0 bases and J 8 bases, with 20 bases left between them. CDR3 in DNA: TGTGCCAGCAGTTACTCCTTGGGGGGAGGGGGTCGAGATGAGCAGTTCTTC. It yields the protein CASSYSLGGGGRDEQFF.

This clonotype turned up a few times. The V call is TRBV20-1, the J call TRBJ2-3; 14 bases agree with TRBD2. J lost 5 bases, V lost 5 bases, and 6 bases had no gene match. This CDR3 is built from 15 residues. Per germline, CDR1 DFQATT and CDR2 SNEGSKA (reference sequence). The CDR3 is CSAEGLAGVLDTQYF. CDR3 coding DNA: TGCAGTGCTGAGGGACTAGCGGGAGTTCTAGATACGCAGTATTTT.

The chain has TRBV7-6 and TRBJ2-2; D possibly corresponds to TRBD1 (5 bases). V was trimmed by 0 bases and J by 6 bases, leaving 14 bases between them. CDR3 length: 16 residues. CDR1 SGHVS and CDR2 FNYEAQ come from the germline V gene. CDR3 DNA: TGTGCCAGCAGCTTAGCGACGTCGACAGTCCCCGGGGAGCTGTTTTTT. Amino acid sequence: CASSLATSTVPGELFF.

In this sample, this clonotype turned up many times. The rearrangement links TRBV30 to TRBJ1-1; TRBD1 might be the D (6 bases). The V and J ends lost 2 bases and 1 base respectively, with 11 bases between them. Germline lookup yields CDR1 GTSNPN and CDR2 SVGIG (reference sequence). The CDR3 runs 14 residues. This CDR3 reads CAWSTGISNTEAFF. Here the CDR3 DNA reads TGTGCCTGGAGTACAGGGATCTCGAACACTGAAGCTTTCTTT.

The chain combines TRBV29-1 with TRBJ1-1; D call uncertain. The V gene's germline CDR1 is SQVTM and CDR2 ANQGSEA. CDR3 length: 11 residues. Trimming pared 4 bases from V and 8 bases from J, leaving 11 bases between. The chain's CDR3 is CSVAKEAEAFF. The CDR3 DNA sequence: TGCAGCGTTGCTAAGGAGGCGGAAGCTTTCTTT.

Only a few counts were recorded for this clonotype. The chain couples TRBV3-1 to TRBJ2-3; the D is unclear. Germline V CDR1 and CDR2: LGHDT, YNNKEL (reference sequence). The CDR3 has 16 amino acids. V was cut by 3 bases and J by 1 base, with 14 bases left in between. The CDR3 region is CASSQNDPRRTDTQYF. The CDR3 DNA reads TGTGCCAGCAGCCAGAATGACCCGCGCCGCACAGATACGCAGTATTTT.

This clonotype was picked up many times. This sequence joins TRBV5-4 and TRBJ1-1; a weak D match, TRBD1 (5 bases). Germline values: CDR1 SGHNT, CDR2 YYREEE (reference sequence). Trimming removed 3 bases at V and 3 bases at J, with 9 bases between. The CDR3 length is 13 residues. The CDR3 is CASSSTVYTEAFF. The CDR3 DNA reads TGTGCCAGCAGCTCGACAGTCTACACTGAAGCTTTCTTT.

Notes on this clonotype: Germline and junction disagree at one end, which may indicate a read error. The chain couples TRBV20-1 to TRBJ2-7, with 9 bases lining up with TRBD2. CDR1 DFQATT and CDR2 SNEGSKA come from the germline V gene (reference sequence). The length of the CDR3 is 15 residues. CDR3 region: CSASRAGGLLYGQYF. Written as DNA, the CDR3 is TGCAGTGCTAGTAGAGCGGGAGGCCTTCTCTACGGGCAGTACTTC.

The CDR3 bases are TGTGCCAGCAGCTTGGTGGGCGGGAGGGGCGTCGGGGAGCTGTTTTTT. It is translated as CASSLVGGRGVGELFF. The chain has TRBV5-4 and TRBJ2-2; 9 positions agree with TRBD2. The CDR3 is 16 residues long. V lost 0 bases to trimming and J lost 7 bases; unmatched junction nucleotides: 7. From germline, CDR1 is SGHNT and CDR2 YYREEE (reference sequence).